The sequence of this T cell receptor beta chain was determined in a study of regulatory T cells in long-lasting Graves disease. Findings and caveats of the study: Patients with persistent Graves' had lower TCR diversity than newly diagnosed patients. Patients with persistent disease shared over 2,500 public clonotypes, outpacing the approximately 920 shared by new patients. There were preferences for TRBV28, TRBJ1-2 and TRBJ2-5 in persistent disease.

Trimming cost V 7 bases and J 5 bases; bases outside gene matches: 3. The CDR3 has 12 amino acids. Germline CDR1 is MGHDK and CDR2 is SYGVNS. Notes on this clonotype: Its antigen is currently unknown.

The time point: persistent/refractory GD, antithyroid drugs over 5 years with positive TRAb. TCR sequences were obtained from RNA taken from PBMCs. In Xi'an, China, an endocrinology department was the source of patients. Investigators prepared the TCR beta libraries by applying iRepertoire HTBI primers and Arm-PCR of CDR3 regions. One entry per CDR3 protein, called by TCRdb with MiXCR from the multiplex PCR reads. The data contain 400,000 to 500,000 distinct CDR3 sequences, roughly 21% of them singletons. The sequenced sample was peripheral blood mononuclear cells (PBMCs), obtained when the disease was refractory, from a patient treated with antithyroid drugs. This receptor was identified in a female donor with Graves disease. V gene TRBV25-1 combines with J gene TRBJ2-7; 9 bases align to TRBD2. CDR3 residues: CASTSGIDEQYF. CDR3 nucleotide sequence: TGTGCCAGCACTAGCGGGATCGACGAGCAGTACTTC.